This T cell receptor beta chain was identified during a study of OX40 agonist ivuxolimab in advanced cancers. Study summary: While on treatment, patients had intravenous ivuxolimab at 0.01 to 10 mg/kg every 2 weeks.

The assay was immunoSEQ multiplex PCR, and TCRdb's table has in-frame clones only and misses some. The top ten clones hold 1.1% of a sample with approximately 49,000 clones, roughly 84% of them seen once. This clone appeared a single time. Trimming cost V 4 bases and J 5 bases, with 9 bases left between them. Germline values: CDR1 SGHNT, CDR2 YYREEE (reference sequence). The CDR3 loop spans 12 amino acids. The genes are TRBV5-4 and TRBJ2-5; no firm D call. This specimen was CD4+ or CD8+ T cells sorted from blood, taken in a trial of the OX40 agonist ivuxolimab. This TCR came from an adult with an advanced solid tumor such as melanoma, head and neck, liver or kidney cancer. The CDR3 here is CASSANPETQYF. Written as DNA, the CDR3 is TGTGCCAGCAGCGCCAATCCGGAGACCCAGTACTTC.